Sequencing of this TCR beta chain was carried out in a study of T cell repertoires in cytomegalovirus infection. About the research overall: Public TCR beta signatures were indicative of both CMV infection and a matching HLA type. Study conclusions and caveats: The study found HLA-C-restricted CMV-specific TCR beta clonotypes dominating the ex vivo response. People with CMV and the relevant HLA were identified by cumulative public TCR beta family frequency.

This clonotype showed up just a few times. Its antigen is unknown. CDR1 and CDR2 from the germline V gene are MNHNS and SASEGT. The ends lost 2 bases at V and 9 bases at J; junction bases unmatched: 14. The CDR3 loop spans 19 amino acids. TCRdb re-called the reads with MiXCR, one entry per CDR3 protein. The sample holds 80,000 to 130,000 distinct CDR3 sequences, roughly a quarter seen once. Sequencing was performed on CD8+ T cells from PBMCs. The sequence was obtained from a human donor in good health (CMV status not recorded). Some clones in this sample may be carry-over from other donors' samples. The rearrangement uses TRBV6-1 and TRBJ2-1; 15 nucleotides agree with TRBD2. CDR3 protein: CASSESSSGTSGRQVEQFF. In DNA form, the CDR3 reads TGTGCCAGCAGTGAAAGCAGCTCCGGGACTAGCGGGAGGCAGGTTGAGCAGTTCTTC.